This TCR beta chain was captured by sequencing in a study of shared clonotypes between healthy human individuals. Study-wide results and caveats: The study found about 5% of naive CD4 clonotypes shared across a few donors. The study sampled only blood, and tissue repertoires likely differ.

Turning to this clone: No antigen is known for it.

At a deep level, the assay was run. Produced via immunoSEQ multiplex PCR; TCRdb's table is partial and in-frame only. The table records roughly 2 million clones, just under 95% of them present only once. Terminally differentiated effector memory CD45RA+ cells were excluded by CCR7 positive selection of CD45RO-negative cells. This CDR3 comprises 14 residues. Germline V gene sequence: CDR1 SGHKS, CDR2 YYEKEE (reference sequence). V trimming: 4 bases; J trimming: 7 bases; junction bases outside the gene matches: 9. This receptor was obtained from a man between 18 and 35 years old in good health. The chain links TRBV5-5 to TRBJ2-7, with TRBD1 matching 9 bases. The sample comprised naive CD8+ T cells sorted from blood. This CDR3 is CASSGTGSFGEQYF. As DNA, the CDR3 is TGTGCCAGCAGCGGGACAGGGTCCTTTGGGGAGCAGTACTTC.